This TCR beta chain derives from a study of beta chain features in type 1 diabetes. This clone was counted a few times. Its antigen is not known. This CDR3 is built from 15 residues. Trimming cost V 0 bases and J 2 bases, with 10 bases left between them. Germline loops: CDR1 MNHNY, CDR2 SVGAGI (reference sequence). The investigators reverse transcribed all of the isolated RNA, so they sequenced expressed TCRB transcripts. The data were produced by immunoSEQ multiplex PCR, yet TCRdb's version contains in-frame clones alone and is incomplete. The profile covers 300,000 or so clones, with 14% appearing a single time and about 0.016% taken by the ten largest. Post-sort purity exceeded 95% for all sorted populations. General study results and limits: In cDNA sequencing, cells with high TCR expression could be over-represented. Shorter TCRB CDR3s, moderately but significantly so, marked every one of the four CD4+ subsets in Type 1 diabetes patients. Naive, central memory and Treg TCRB repertoires appeared more alike in patients than in healthy donors. PCR could preferentially amplify shorter templates, alike in patients and controls.

The TCR was taken from a man aged 25-45 years with type 1 diabetes. The sample was naive CD4+ T cells from blood. This chain uses TRBV6-6 with TRBJ1-2; D is unclear. CDR3 in amino acids: CASSYSGQANYGYTF. The CDR3, as DNA: TGTGCCAGCAGTTACTCTGGCCAGGCGAACTATGGCTACACCTTC.